The entry below gives a single T cell receptor (beta chain) sequence along with its context. The antigen remains undetermined. CDR1 and CDR2 (germline): MNHEY, SVGAGI. Trimming left V 5 bases short and J 5 bases short, with 12 bases between. This CDR3 has 13 residues. RNA transcripts were the template for amplifying TCR beta CDR3 regions. The TCR CDR3 was amplified in a first-round RT-PCR using the HTBI primer set. TCRdb fed the multiplex PCR reads into MiXCR, producing one record per CDR3 protein. Among under 300,000 distinct CDR3 sequences listed, approximately 26% were seen once. The entry originates in a study of T cells in Graves' hyperthyroidism and ophthalmopathy. Diagnoses used clinical symptoms, serum thyroxine and TRAb, thyroid ultrasound and orbital computed tomography. Study-wide results and caveats: Most thyroid clonotypes with frequency above 0.001 were detected in blood. Model-based prediction identified ophthalmopathy a median roughly 5.9 months prior to its onset. In simple terms, a model built on 13 V-J features told ophthalmopathy apart from stable hyperthyroidism.

Input material: blood. The clonotype originates from a man aged 40-55 years with Graves' hyperthyroidism that later progressed to Graves' ophthalmopathy. V usage is TRBV6-5 and J usage is TRBJ2-5; D remains unclear. This CDR3 is CASSNPPGETQYF. The CDR3 DNA sequence: TGTGCCAGCAGTAACCCCCCCGGGGAGACCCAGTACTTC.